The 17 T cell receptor beta chains presented below share a single source sample, sequenced in a study of brain T cells in children with intractable seizures. Here immunoSEQ multiplex PCR was the method, and the copy in TCRdb shows in-frame clones only, minus some. The sample carries 70,000 to 90,000 clones, roughly 91% recorded once. The material sequenced was peripheral blood, taken at surgery. The origin of the receptors is a boy under two years old with tuberous sclerosis and intractable seizures.

The chain uses TRBV2 and TRBJ2-7; 8 bases line up with TRBD1. The CDR3 is 16 residues long. The germline gives CDR1 SNHLY, CDR2 FYNNEI. Trimming cost V 0 bases and J 5 bases; bases outside gene matches: 9. DNA of the CDR3: TGTGCCAGCAGTGAAGCGTTCGGCAGGGGGCTCGACGAGCAGTACTTC. It yields the protein CASSEAFGRGLDEQYF.

V is TRBV2 and J is TRBJ1-6; D is undetermined. Germline values: CDR1 SNHLY, CDR2 FYNNEI. Trimming left V 10 bases short and J 10 bases short, with 17 bases between. The CDR3 is 13 residues long. The DNA of the CDR3 is TGTGCCACCACCGATCGGGGTATCTCACCCCTCCACTTT. Its protein is CATTDRGISPLHF.

This chain connects TRBV20-1 to TRBJ2-7; 7 positions match TRBD2. The CDR3 contains 14 residues. J lost 4 bases, V lost 3 bases, and 9 bases had no gene match. Per the germline V gene, CDR1 is DFQATT and CDR2 is SNEGSKA (reference sequence). Here the CDR3 reads CSASGAGRGYEQYF. The CDR3 coding sequence is TGCAGTGCTAGTGGGGCAGGGAGGGGTTACGAGCAGTACTTC.

Only one count was recorded for this clone. The chain joins TRBV9 to TRBJ2-3, with D perhaps matching TRBD1 (6 bases). V lost 3 bases to trimming and J lost 0 bases, with 11 bases between them. Germline CDR1 SGDLS, CDR2 YYNGEE. The CDR3 extends over 15 amino acids. This CDR3 is CASSEGHTSTDTQYF. For the CDR3, the DNA is TGTGCCAGCAGCGAGGGACATACGAGCACAGATACGCAGTATTTT.

The rearrangement links TRBV12-1 to TRBJ2-1; TRBD2, as called in the table, went unchecked against the DNA. TRBV12-1 is reported as a pseudogene. The CDR3 has 18 amino acids. Here the CDR3 DNA reads TGTGCCAGCAGCTTTGTCCGTTGGCGGGGAGACTCCTACAATGAGCAGTTCTTC. This gives the protein CASSFVRWRGDSYNEQFF.

The rearrangement uses TRBV19 and TRBJ2-5; 9 nucleotides line up with TRBD1. With V trimmed by 5 bases and J by 4 bases, 5 bases remained unmatched. The CDR3 length is 14 residues. The germline CDR1 and CDR2 sequences are LNHDA and SQIVND (reference sequence). CDR3 coding DNA: TGTGCCAGTAGTGTCAGACAGGGGGGAGAGACCCAGTACTTC. As protein: CASSVRQGGETQYF.

V and J are TRBV12-3 or TRBV12-4 and TRBJ1-1; no clear D. This CDR3 region has 13 residues. Trimming left V 1 base short and J 5 bases short, with 8 bases between. CDR3 amino acids: CASSLGVRTEAFF. The DNA of the CDR3 is TGTGCCAGCAGTTTAGGTGTTAGGACTGAAGCTTTCTTT.

The J gene is TRBJ2-3, the V gene TRBV5-1, with D uncertain. V was trimmed by 6 bases and J by 2 bases, leaving 7 bases between them. The germline gives CDR1 SGHRS, CDR2 YFSETQ. CDR3 length: 12 amino acids. The CDR3 DNA is TGCGCCAGCACGTATAACACAGATACGCAGTATTTT. Amino acids: CASTYNTDTQYF.

The chain links TRBV10-3 to TRBJ2-1; D unresolved. Trimming took 3 bases from V and 8 from J, leaving 5 bases between them. Germline assignment: CDR1 ENHRY and CDR2 SYGVKD. The CDR3 is made up of 11 amino acids. In nucleotides, the CDR3 is TGTGCCATCAGTGATTTGGATGAGCAGTTCTTC. Residues: CAISDLDEQFF.

This chain joins TRBV5-1 and TRBJ1-1; maybe TRBD1 (6 bases). The V and J ends lost 1 base and 4 bases respectively, with 8 bases between them. The CDR3 runs to 13 residues. Germline CDR1 reads SGHRS; CDR2 reads YFSETQ. This CDR3 is CASSLTGTTEAFF. The CDR3 nucleotides are TGCGCCAGCAGCTTGACAGGGACCACTGAAGCTTTCTTT.

The chain joins TRBV6-6 to TRBJ2-2, with a possible D match to TRBD2 (6 bases). This CDR3 is built from 15 residues. V lost 2 bases and J 0 bases, leaving 7 bases between the germline ends. The germline V gene encodes CDR1 MNHNY and CDR2 SVGAGI (reference sequence). Here the CDR3 reads CASSYPSANTGELFF. The CDR3 DNA sequence: TGTGCCAGCAGTTACCCTAGCGCGAACACCGGGGAGCTGTTTTTT.

The J gene is TRBJ2-3, the V gene TRBV10-1; 7 bases fit TRBD2. The CDR3 covers 14 residues. The junction had 6 bases not matched to a gene; V was cut back by 7 bases and J by 2 bases. Germline CDR1 is WNHNN and CDR2 is SYGVQD (reference sequence). The CDR3 spells CASTSGDLTDTQYF. The CDR3 region has the DNA TGCGCCAGCACCAGCGGGGACCTCACAGATACGCAGTATTTT.

J is TRBJ1-3 and V is TRBV11-2; a possible D gene is TRBD1 (5 bases). Germline V gene data show CDR1 as SGHAT and CDR2 as FQNNGV. The CDR3 runs 17 residues. Deletions cut 2 bases from V and 2 bases from J, with 16 bases between. The CDR3 sequence: CASSLQPTGDPGNTIYF. CDR3 coding DNA: TGTGCCAGCAGCTTACAACCAACAGGAGACCCTGGAAACACCATATATTTT.

V gene TRBV10-3 combines with J gene TRBJ1-1; TRBD1 is a possible D gene (6 bases). The V gene lost 8 bases and the J gene lost 5 bases, with 15 bases spanning the gap. CDR3 size: 13 residues. CDR1 ENHRY and CDR2 SYGVKD come from the germline V gene. CDR3 nucleotides: TGTGCCATCGGGGGCGGAGATGGGACTGAAGCTTTCTTT. Translated, it gives CAIGGGDGTEAFF.

This rearrangement joins TRBV29-1 to TRBJ2-7; D is ambiguous. Germline CDR1 is SQVTM and CDR2 is ANQGSEA. The length of the CDR3 is 12 residues. The germline V and J ends were trimmed by 1 base and 2 bases, with 6 bases remaining between them. The CDR3 bases are TGCAGCGTTGAAGCGGCAACCTACGAGCAGTACTTC. It translates to CSVEAATYEQYF.

The rearrangement uses TRBV19 and TRBJ2-3; perhaps TRBD2 as D (6 bases). Trimming removed 3 bases at V and 1 base at J, with 11 bases between. The germline V gene has CDR1 LNHDA and CDR2 SQIVND (reference sequence). CDR3 length: 15 residues. This chain's CDR3 is CASSIMASGTDTQYF. CDR3 coding DNA: TGTGCCAGTAGTATTATGGCTAGCGGCACAGATACGCAGTATTTT.

The rearrangement uses TRBV30 and TRBJ1-6; TRBD1 aligns across 10 bases. The CDR3 is 15 amino acids. V shed 3 bases and J 8 bases; nucleotides not matched to a gene: 7. Germline loops: CDR1 GTSNPN, CDR2 SVGIG (reference sequence). The chain's CDR3 is CAWSEAGTGDSPLHF. The CDR3 DNA reads as TGTGCCTGGAGCGAAGCGGGGACAGGGGATTCACCCCTCCACTTT. Based on the CDR3 plus reference TRBV30 and TRBJ1-6, the full variable domain is SQTIHQWPATLVQPVGSPLSLECTVEGTSNPNLYWYRQAAGRGLQLLFYSVGIGQISSEVPQNLSASRPQDRQFILSSKKLLLSDSGFYLCAWSEAGTGDSPLHFGNGTRLTVT.